One and the same sample provided the 7 T cell receptor beta chains below, sequenced in a study of blood T cell repertoires in COVID-19. The protocol was immunoSEQ multiplex PCR, while the TCRdb copy is restricted to in-frame clones and leaves out a portion. This sample has hundreds of thousands of clones, with approximately 90% found just once. Sequencing input: peripheral blood. The source is a woman aged 25 to 39 with acute or convalescent COVID-19.

The genes are TRBV3-1 (or the pseudogene TRBV3-2) and TRBJ2-5, with D unclear. Trimming cost V 6 bases and J 5 bases, with 16 bases left between them. The germline gives CDR1 LGHDT, CDR2 YNNKEL (reference sequence). CDR3 length: 14 residues. The CDR3 sequence is CASRRSSLVETQYF. The CDR3 coding sequence is TGTGCCAGCAGAAGATCGAGTCTGGTGGAGACCCAGTACTTC.

The chain uses TRBV20-1 and TRBJ1-2, with D unresolved. CDR1 and CDR2 from the germline V gene are DFQATT and SNEGSKA (reference sequence). V gave up 6 bases and J gave up 5 bases, with 10 bases separating them. The CDR3 totals 11 residues. For the CDR3, the DNA is TGCAGTGCCCCTTCCCTATATGGCTACACCTTC. Translating gives CSAPSLYGYTF.

The chain carries TRBV29-1 and TRBJ2-5, with 9 bases fitting TRBD2. CDR3 size: 14 residues. Trimming cost V 4 bases and J 4 bases; bases outside gene matches: 7. Germline lookup yields CDR1 SQVTM and CDR2 ANQGSEA. DNA for the CDR3: TGCAGCGTTGCAAGCGGGGGGCCGTCAGAGACCCAGTACTTC. Its protein is CSVASGGPSETQYF.

The chain couples TRBV7-9 to TRBJ1-4; D is uncertain. The length of the CDR3 is 14 residues. V lost 5 bases, J lost 4 bases, and 11 bases lay in between. CDR1 is SEHNR, CDR2 FQNEAQ, per germline (reference sequence). The chain's CDR3 is CASSRAAFNEKLFF. The CDR3, as DNA: TGTGCCAGCAGCCGAGCCGCGTTTAATGAAAAACTGTTTTTT.

V usage is TRBV18 and J usage is TRBJ1-2; tentatively, D is TRBD1 (5 bases). The germline gives CDR1 KGHSH, CDR2 LQKENI. V was trimmed by 8 bases and J by 8 bases, leaving 15 bases between them. The CDR3 loop spans 12 amino acids. The CDR3, as DNA: TGTGCCAGCCCTAGGGGCGGCGGAGGCTACACCTTC. Its translation: CASPRGGGGYTF. Drawing the rest from reference TRBV18 and TRBJ1-2, the complete variable domain is NAGVMQNPRHLVRRRGQEARLRCSPMKGHSHVYWYRQLPEEGLKFMVYLQKENIIDESGMPKERFSAEFPKEGPSILRIQQVVRGDSAAYFCASPRGGGGYTFGSGTRLTVV.

In DNA, the CDR3 is TGCGCCAGCAGCTCCCGACCCTACAGCCCTGGGTACACTGAAGCTTTCTTT. It translates to CASSSRPYSPGYTEAFF. The V gene is TRBV23-1, the J gene TRBJ1-1; D is unresolved. TRBV23-1 is assigned to the ORF class and has an uncertain function. This CDR3 spans 17 amino acids. The V end lost 6 bases, the J end lost 3 bases, and 23 bases lay between the germline ends.

V and J are TRBV5-6 and TRBJ1-1; 7 nucleotides line up with TRBD1. Per germline, CDR1 SGHDT and CDR2 YYEEEE. Trimming at V came to 5 bases and at J to 4 bases, leaving 8 bases not matched to a gene. CDR3 size: 14 residues. The CDR3 is CASRTWAGGTEAFF. The CDR3 DNA reads TGTGCCAGCAGGACTTGGGCAGGGGGCACTGAAGCTTTCTTT.